This T cell receptor beta chain was found in a study of regulatory T cells in long-lasting Graves disease. Arm-PCR with iRepertoire HTBI primers amplified the CDR3 regions for these TCR beta libraries. TCRdb itself ran the multiplex PCR reads through MiXCR, one entry per CDR3 protein. The sample carries some 450,000 distinct CDR3 sequences, approximately 16% recorded once. Comments on this clonotype: Its antigen remains unknown.

The study, taken as a whole, reports: Patients with persistent disease showed a bias toward TRBV28, TRBJ1-2 and TRBJ2-5.

This CDR3 region has 13 residues. Germline V lookup: CDR1 DFQATT, CDR2 SNEGSKA (reference sequence). Trimming pared 4 bases from V and 0 bases from J, leaving 9 bases between. Indicated time point: newly diagnosed GD, antithyroid drugs for less than 3 months. From RNA extracted from PBMCs, the TCR library was made. Separately, the same data were catalogued under a study of T cells in Graves' hyperthyroidism and ophthalmopathy.

The source material was peripheral blood mononuclear cells (PBMCs), sampled at new diagnosis, from a patient treated with antithyroid drugs. The receptor was derived from a woman aged 25-40 years with Graves disease. The chain combines TRBV20-1 with TRBJ1-1; D unresolved. The CDR3 is CSAKGLLNTEAFF. The CDR3 DNA reads as TGCAGTGCTAAAGGACTTTTGAACACTGAAGCTTTCTTT.